This TCR beta chain was retrieved from a study of T-cell memory formation after mild COVID-19. Study information: Most TCR clusters belonged to a single donor.

Overall study findings and caveats: Largely, contracting CD4+ clones fell within CM and EM, and contracting CD8+ clones within EMRA. Whether second-wave clones peaking at day 37 were SARS-CoV-2 specific went unconfirmed.

In regard to this clonotype: Its antigen is not identified.

This CDR3 spans 16 amino acids. V was pared by 6 bases and J by 8 bases, with 13 bases of the junction left unmatched. Constant-segment primers and 5'RACE yielded cDNA libraries for TCR alpha and TCR beta, each carrying sample barcodes and UMIs. In TCRdb, the 5' RACE reads were re-called with MiXCR into one record per CDR3 protein. The sample shows tens of thousands of distinct CDR3 sequences, around 15% of them seen only once. The specimen sequenced was PBMCs or a T cell subset sorted from them (not recorded which). This TCR was sampled from an adult woman who had mild COVID-19 (a few samples of this study predate the infection). Cell type and time point are not known. The chain joins TRBV12-3 or TRBV12-4 to TRBJ2-1; 10 nucleotides line up with TRBD2. CDR3 in DNA: TGTGCCAGCAGCGCCGTGAAGCGGGGGGGCATCCATGAGCAGTTCTTC. Translation gives CASSAVKRGGIHEQFF.